Presented here are 4 T cell receptor beta chains from one specimen sequenced in a study of T cells in women clearing cervical HPV infection. Generated by immunoSEQ multiplex PCR, the TCRdb table keeps only in-frame clones and is missing some. The table for this sample gives about 26,000 clones. The sequenced material came from blood buffy coat. The receptor set was obtained from a woman between 18 and 75 years old with a cervical HPV16 infection that either progressed to CIN3+ or cleared (not recorded which).

In regard to this clone: The CDR3 goes on 3 residues after the read ends, and that part is filled in from the germline J gene. V and J are TRBV7-6 and TRBJ1-5; 7 bases map to TRBD1. The CDR3 is 15 amino acids. J was trimmed by 7 bases and V by 2 bases; bases with no gene match: 8. Germline V gene sequence: CDR1 SGHVS, CDR2 FNYEAQ. CDR3 sequence: CASSLYDRVAQPQHF. CDR3 DNA (partial): TGTGCCAGCAGCTTATACGACAGGGTAGCCCAGCCC. The full variable domain, with the rest looked up from reference TRBV7-6 and TRBJ1-5, is GAGVSQSPRYKVTKRGQDVALRCDPISGHVSLYWYRQALGQGPEFLTYFNYEAQQDKSGLPNDRFSAERPEGSISTLTIQRTEQRDSAMYRCASSLYDRVAQPQHFGDGTRLSIL.

The CDR3 region is CASSAEVAGGYEQYF. Incomplete CDR3 DNA: TGCGCCAGCAGCGCGGAAGTAGCGGGGGGGTACGAG. The gene calls are TRBV5-1 and TRBJ2-7, with 11 bases that match TRBD2. The CDR3 is cut off 3 residues early in the read; its end comes from the germline J gene. The length of the CDR3 is 15 residues. After removal of 4 bases from V and 4 bases from J, the junction contained 7 bases not matched to a gene. The V gene's germline CDR1 is SGHRS and CDR2 YFSETQ.

In regard to this clone: The observed sequence ends 3 residues before the CDR3 terminus, with the missing tail filled in from the germline J gene. This chain joins TRBV4-2 and TRBJ1-1; the D gene is possibly TRBD1 (6 bases). The germline gives CDR1 LGHNA, CDR2 YNFKEQ. V was clipped by 1 base and J by 1 base, with 13 bases between them. The CDR3 is 16 amino acids. This chain's CDR3 is CASSQGSGAWNTEAFF. The part of the CDR3 DNA that was read is TGTGCCAGCAGCCAAGGTTCAGGGGCGTGGAACACTGAA.

Comment on this clone: The CDR3 extends 3 residues past the end of the read, so its final part is completed from the germline J gene. This chain uses TRBV18 with TRBJ2-7; maybe TRBD2 (6 bases). The CDR3 extends over 15 amino acids. The V gene's germline CDR1 is KGHSH and CDR2 LQKENI. The ends were cut back, 3 bases at V and 2 bases at J, with 14 bases in the middle. The CDR3 bases that were read are TGTGCCAGCTCACCTTCGGCGGGGAATCCCTACGAG. This encodes CASSPSAGNPYE. Given in full, the CDR3 is CASSPSAGNPYEQYF.